The 25 T cell receptor beta chains presented below share a single source sample, sequenced in a study of a mutant IDH1 vaccine in newly diagnosed glioma. Assay: immunoSEQ multiplex PCR; the TCRdb copy retains only in-frame clones and omits some. The table records 40,000 to 60,000 clones, just under 80% of them present only once. Which antigens these TCRs recognize remains unknown. Time point in this sample: week 5, during vaccination. Topical imiquimod was applied with each vaccine dose, which held 300 ug of mutant IDH1 20-mer peptide. Sequencing was performed on PBMCs, taken from a glioma patient whose treatment included an IDH1 peptide vaccine. All receptors derive from a woman aged 40 to 50 with glioma.

The chain links TRBV14 to TRBJ2-5; 13 positions agree with TRBD2. Germline values: CDR1 SGHDN, CDR2 FVKESK. The CDR3 consists of 18 residues. The junction had 12 bases not matched to a gene; V was cut back by 3 bases and J by 5 bases. In DNA form, the CDR3 reads TGTGCCAGCAGCCATCGTCCTGCGACTAGCGGGGGGAGTGAGACCCAGTACTTC. Its translation: CASSHRPATSGGSETQYF.

The chain is built from TRBV27 and TRBJ2-1, with D hard to call. With 0 bases removed from V and 6 bases from J, the gap between germline ends came to 3 bases. This CDR3 is built from 12 residues. CDR1 is MNHEY and CDR2 is SMNVEV in the germline V gene (reference sequence). CDR3 sequence reads: CASSLSRNEQFF. CDR3 sequence (DNA): TGTGCCAGCAGTTTATCACGCAATGAGCAGTTCTTC.

This clone appeared a few times. This chain connects TRBV30 to TRBJ1-5; the D gene is possibly TRBD1 (5 bases). Deletions cut 2 bases from V and 2 bases from J, with 10 bases between. Germline V lookup: CDR1 GTSNPN, CDR2 SVGIG (reference sequence). This CDR3 comprises 14 residues. The CDR3 reads CAWSPGGGNQPQHF. The CDR3 nucleotides are TGTGCCTGGAGTCCTGGAGGGGGCAATCAGCCCCAGCATTTT. The full variable domain, its missing parts supplied by reference TRBV30 and TRBJ1-5, is SQTIHQWPATLVQPVGSPLSLECTVEGTSNPNLYWYRQAAGRGLQLLFYSVGIGQISSEVPQNLSASRPQDRQFILSSKKLLLSDSGFYLCAWSPGGGNQPQHFGDGTRLSIL.

This rearrangement joins TRBV7-2 to TRBJ2-7; 8 bases are a match to TRBD2. The V and J ends lost 4 bases and 0 bases, in that order; junction bases with no gene match: 5. Germline V gene sequence: CDR1 SGHTA, CDR2 FQGNSA. The CDR3 totals 15 residues. The CDR3 DNA sequence: TGTGCCAGCAGCTCTAGCGGGTCGAGCTCCTACGAGCAGTACTTC. It encodes CASSSSGSSSYEQYF. Together with reference TRBV7-2 and TRBJ2-7, the CDR3 gives the full variable domain: GAGVSQSPSNKVTEKGKDVELRCDPISGHTALYWYRQSLGQGLEFLIYFQGNSAPDKSGLPSDRFSAERTGGSVSTLTIQRTQQEDSAVYLCASSSSGSSSYEQYFGPGTRLTVT.

This chain uses TRBV30 with TRBJ1-1, with D tentatively TRBD1 (5 bases). V was shortened by 5 bases and J by 4 bases, with 5 bases between the two germline ends. The V gene's germline CDR1 is GTSNPN and CDR2 SVGIG (reference sequence). This CDR3 region has 10 residues. The CDR3 loop reads CAWGGTEAFF. DNA of the CDR3: TGTGCCTGGGGGGGCACTGAAGCTTTCTTT.

The rearrangement joins TRBV7-2 to TRBJ2-1, with no clear D. Germline assignment: CDR1 SGHTA and CDR2 FQGNSA. Trimming left V 5 bases short and J 7 bases short, with 12 bases between. The CDR3 totals 13 residues. CDR3 protein: CASSRPPRNEQFF. CDR3 coding DNA: TGTGCCAGCAGCCGACCTCCCAGGAATGAGCAGTTCTTC.

The rearrangement joins TRBV7-6 to TRBJ1-4; D not resolved. Germline loops: CDR1 SGHVS, CDR2 FNYEAQ. With 6 bases removed from V and 7 bases from J, the gap between germline ends came to 12 bases. The CDR3 contains 13 residues. CDR3 DNA: TGTGCCAGCAGTTGGCAGGCTGGTGAAAAACTGTTTTTT. As protein: CASSWQAGEKLFF.

This clone was observed a single time. The chain joins TRBV6-1 to TRBJ1-3; D is possibly TRBD1 (6 bases). The CDR3 has 14 residues. Germline lookup yields CDR1 MNHNS and CDR2 SASEGT. V lost 5 bases to trimming and J lost 2 bases, with 10 bases between them. The CDR3 loop is CASSTTGTGNTIYF. In nucleotides, the CDR3 is TGTGCCAGCAGTACTACAGGGACTGGAAACACCATATATTTT.

The chain combines TRBV5-1 with TRBJ1-2; 10 bases are shared with TRBD1. This CDR3 has 14 amino acids. J gave up 3 bases and V 5 bases, and 4 bases lay outside the gene matches. Germline V CDR1 and CDR2: SGHRS, YFSETQ. CDR3 sequence reads: CASRPTGGHYGYTF. CDR3 coding DNA: TGCGCCAGCAGACCGACAGGGGGCCACTATGGCTACACCTTC.

The chain recombines TRBV19 with TRBJ1-2, with D perhaps TRBD1 (6 bases). V lost 2 bases, J lost 6 bases, and 10 bases lay in between. The germline gives CDR1 LNHDA, CDR2 SQIVND (reference sequence). The CDR3 is 13 residues long. The CDR3 DNA reads as TGTGCCAGTAGTATACAGGGGATGGATGGCTACACCTTC. The encoded protein is CASSIQGMDGYTF.

This clone was counted once. CDR3 region: CASSQNPQGSYGNTIYF. The CDR3 DNA is TGCGCCAGCAGCCAGAATCCACAGGGTAGTTATGGAAACACCATATATTTT. The V gene is TRBV4-3, the J gene TRBJ1-3; TRBD1 might be the D (6 bases). Germline V gene lookup returns CDR1 LGHNA and CDR2 YSLEER. V was trimmed by 3 bases and J by 3 bases, leaving 18 bases between them. This CDR3 is built from 17 residues.

V gene TRBV5-6 combines with J gene TRBJ2-3; the match to TRBD2 covers 14 bases. Trimming at V came to 4 bases and at J to 11 bases, leaving 9 bases not matched to a gene. Germline CDR1 SGHDT, CDR2 YYEEEE. The CDR3 runs to 15 residues. The CDR3 here is CASSLGTSGGEGQYF. The CDR3 DNA follows: TGTGCCAGCAGCCTCGGGACTAGCGGGGGAGAGGGGCAGTATTTT. Looking up the rest from reference TRBV5-6 and TRBJ2-3 gives the full variable domain: DAGVTQSPTHLIKTRGQQVTLRCSPKSGHDTVSWYQQALGQGPQFIFQYYEEEERQRGNFPDRFSGHQFPNYSSELNVNALLLGDSALYLCASSLGTSGGEGQYFGPGTRLTVL.

V usage is TRBV29-1 and J usage is TRBJ1-1, with no clear D. There are 13 residues in the CDR3. With 6 bases removed from V and 1 base from J, the gap between germline ends came to 12 bases. CDR1 and CDR2 (germline): SQVTM, ANQGSEA. The CDR3 region has the DNA TGCAGCGTCGCCCCCCGGGCGAACACTGAAGCTTTCTTT. It is translated as CSVAPRANTEAFF.

This clone showed up just once. The chain combines TRBV11-3 with TRBJ2-1; the D is unclear. V was cut by 0 bases and J by 1 base, with 7 bases left in between. The CDR3 loop spans 15 amino acids. CDR1 is SGHNT, CDR2 YENEEA, per germline. The CDR3 DNA is TGTGCCAGCAGCTTAGATAGGAGTTCCTACAATGAGCAGTTCTTC. This encodes CASSLDRSSYNEQFF.

The rearrangement links TRBV7-9 to TRBJ2-5; tentatively, D is TRBD1 (6 bases). This CDR3 is 13 amino acids long. Per germline, CDR1 SEHNR and CDR2 FQNEAQ (reference sequence). V was pared by 4 bases and J by 5 bases, with 11 bases between. CDR3 sequence reads: CASSSQGRETQYF. The CDR3 region has the DNA TGTGCCAGCAGCTCACAGGGCCGGGAGACCCAGTACTTC.

The chain combines TRBV19 with TRBJ1-1; D unresolved. V lost 10 bases and J lost 10, with 16 bases in between. The CDR3 loop spans 11 amino acids. Per germline, CDR1 LNHDA and CDR2 SQIVND (reference sequence). CDR3 sequence (DNA): TGTGCCACCCACCAGGCGCGAGGAGCTTTCTTT. Its protein is CATHQARGAFF.

This sequence joins TRBV2 and TRBJ2-3; 7 positions agree with TRBD2. V trimming: 10 bases; J trimming: 6 bases; junction bases outside the gene matches: 19. This CDR3 region has 16 residues. Germline CDR1 and CDR2: SNHLY and FYNNEI. CDR3 sequence reads: CATPRKESGAGDTQYF. The CDR3, as DNA: TGTGCCACCCCCAGGAAGGAAAGCGGGGCTGGGGATACGCAGTATTTT. Complete variable domain (other parts from reference TRBV2 and TRBJ2-3): EPEVTQTPSHQVTQMGQEVILRCVPISNHLYFYWYRQILGQKVEFLVSFYNNEISEKSEIFDDQFSVERPDGSNFTLKIRSTKLEDSAMYFCATPRKESGAGDTQYFGPGTRLTVL.

J is TRBJ1-4 and V is TRBV19; no clear D. Germline V gives CDR1 LNHDA, CDR2 SQIVND (reference sequence). The CDR3 spans 14 residues. Trimming took off 9 bases at V and 6 bases at J, with 17 bases between the two ends. CDR3: CASQPGHLYEKLFF. The CDR3 nucleotides are TGTGCCAGCCAACCGGGTCACCTTTATGAAAAACTGTTTTTT.

The chain joins TRBV7-3 to TRBJ2-7; no definite D call. Deletions cut 0 bases from V and 3 bases from J, with 12 bases between. There are 15 residues in the CDR3. CDR1 is SGHTA and CDR2 is FQGTGA in the germline V gene. The CDR3 DNA is TGTGCCAGCAGCTTAACGGGCAGGATTGGCTACGAGCAGTACTTC. This gives the protein CASSLTGRIGYEQYF.

This clone was seen only a few times. The chain carries TRBV6-1 and TRBJ2-7; tentatively, D is TRBD1 (5 bases). Germline CDR1 MNHNS, CDR2 SASEGT. V dropped 5 bases and J dropped 3 bases, with 14 bases sitting between them. The CDR3 length is 14 residues. The CDR3 DNA is TGTGCCAGCAGTCTAACGCAAGGGGACTACGAGCAGTACTTC. It specifies CASSLTQGDYEQYF.

V usage is TRBV7-6 and J usage is TRBJ2-7; TRBD2 matches at 8 bases. Germline trimming cut 1 base from V and 2 bases from J; bases unmatched to any gene: 7. The CDR3 covers 16 residues. The germline V gene encodes CDR1 SGHVS and CDR2 FNYEAQ. The CDR3 nucleotides read TGTGCCAGCAGCTTAGTAAAGGGACTAGGAACCTACGAGCAGTACTTC. It yields the protein CASSLVKGLGTYEQYF.

The chain couples TRBV4-3 to TRBJ2-7; unclear D gene. Per germline, CDR1 LGHNA and CDR2 YSLEER. This CDR3 region has 13 residues. V was trimmed by 3 bases and J by 4 bases, leaving 10 bases between them. CDR3: CASSQSTEYEQYF. The CDR3 bases are TGCGCCAGCAGCCAGTCGACGGAGTACGAGCAGTACTTC.

This rearrangement joins TRBV5-1 to TRBJ2-3, with TRBD2 matching 9 bases. Germline-derived CDR1 and CDR2 are SGHRS and YFSETQ. V lost 4 bases, J lost 4 bases, and 4 bases stayed unmatched. The CDR3 has 14 residues. DNA of the CDR3: TGCGCCAGCAGCAGCACTAGCGGGCCAGATACGCAGTATTTT. Its protein product is CASSSTSGPDTQYF.

This clone has a single count. The chain recombines TRBV6-5 with TRBJ2-1, with 9 nucleotides matching TRBD2. Germline CDR1 reads MNHEY; CDR2 reads SVGAGI. CDR3 size: 14 residues. The V segment lost 8 bases and the J segment 7 bases; nucleotides outside the gene matches: 9. The CDR3 reads CASGGGASWNEQFF. In DNA form, the CDR3 reads TGTGCCAGCGGCGGGGGGGCCTCTTGGAATGAGCAGTTCTTC.

V gene TRBV7-2 combines with J gene TRBJ2-3, with 7 bases matching TRBD2. Trimming took 6 bases from V and 1 from J; bases not matched to a gene: 4. CDR3 length equals 14 residues. The germline V gene has CDR1 SGHTA and CDR2 FQGNSA. The CDR3, as DNA: TGTGCCAGCAGTCTAACTAGCGGCACAGATACGCAGTATTTT. Amino acid sequence: CASSLTSGTDTQYF.